The 15 T cell receptor beta chains below all came from one sample that was sequenced in a study of beta chain features in type 1 diabetes. Expressed TCRB transcripts were sequenced, since all the RNA that had been isolated was reverse transcribed. Libraries were prepared by immunoSEQ multiplex PCR; TCRdb keeps only in-frame clonotypes and omits some of them. This sample has hundreds of thousands of clones, with around 30% found just once. Sequenced input: naive CD4+ T cells from blood. Source of these receptors: a man younger than 35 in good health.

The V gene is TRBV9, the J gene TRBJ2-7, with 7 bases matching TRBD2. Germline V lookup: CDR1 SGDLS, CDR2 YYNGEE. Germline trimming cut 2 bases from V and 6 bases from J; bases unmatched to any gene: 14. CDR3 length equals 16 residues. The CDR3 DNA reads TGTGCCAGCAGCGTCGAGGAACTAGCGCTAGGCGGCGAGCAGTACTTC. It is translated as CASSVEELALGGEQYF.

The genes are TRBV4-1 and TRBJ2-3, with D hard to call. V dropped 3 bases and J dropped 5 bases, with 6 bases sitting between them. The germline gives CDR1 MGHRA, CDR2 YSYEKL. The CDR3 sequence is 12 residues long. DNA for the CDR3: TGCGCCAGCAGCCAGAGCCTAGATACGCAGTATTTT. This codes for CASSQSLDTQYF.

Only a few counts were recorded for this clone. This CDR3 is CASSEQNGQETQYF. CDR3 sequence (DNA): TGTGCCAGCAGTGAGCAGAACGGGCAAGAGACCCAGTACTTC. The J gene is TRBJ2-5, the V gene TRBV25-1, with D unclear. Germline lookup yields CDR1 MGHDK and CDR2 SYGVNS. Trimming stripped 3 bases from V and 2 bases from J, with 10 bases between. CDR3 length equals 14 residues.

The chain combines TRBV6-1 with TRBJ2-1; D gene unclear. Germline CDR1 MNHNS, CDR2 SASEGT. The CDR3 spans 13 residues. Trimming shortened V by 7 bases and J by 5 bases, and 12 bases separated the two germline ends. The CDR3 sequence is CASTEATDNEQFF. The CDR3 coding sequence is TGTGCCAGCACCGAAGCGACGGACAATGAGCAGTTCTTC.

There are a few counts of this clone. Written as DNA, the CDR3 is TGCAGCGCACCTCTAGCGGGAGCTGGGTCCTACAATGAGCAGTTCTTC. Residues: CSAPLAGAGSYNEQFF. This chain uses TRBV29-1 with TRBJ2-1; TRBD2 agrees at 10 bases. The CDR3 has 16 amino acids. V lost 7 bases, J lost 1 base, and 10 bases stayed unmatched. In germline, CDR1 is SQVTM, CDR2 ANQGSEA.

This rearrangement joins TRBV7-9 to TRBJ2-3, with TRBD2 matching over 10 bases. Trimming at V came to 3 bases and at J to 4 bases, leaving 10 bases not matched to a gene. Germline V gene data show CDR1 as SEHNR and CDR2 as FQNEAQ (reference sequence). The CDR3 totals 17 residues. DNA of the CDR3: TGTGCCAGCAGCTTCTTGAGCGGGAGGGGCCCACCAGATACGCAGTATTTT. Translating it yields CASSFLSGRGPPDTQYF.

The chain is built from TRBV4-1 and TRBJ2-7; maybe TRBD2 (5 bases). Germline CDR1 reads MGHRA; CDR2 reads YSYEKL. V was clipped by 3 bases and J by 7 bases, with 13 bases between them. CDR3 length: 13 residues. CDR3 sequence (DNA): TGCGCCAGCAGCCAGGGGAGCCAGGAAGAGCAGTACTTC. This gives the protein CASSQGSQEEQYF.

The CDR3: CASSATGQYGYTF. The CDR3 DNA reads as TGTGCCAGCAGTGCCACGGGACAGTATGGCTACACCTTC. This rearrangement joins TRBV6-1 to TRBJ1-2; 7 bases align to TRBD1. CDR1 and CDR2 (germline): MNHNS, SASEGT. J gave up 5 bases and V 4 bases, and 4 bases lay outside the gene matches. The CDR3 contains 13 residues.

The rearrangement joins TRBV6-5 to TRBJ2-4; a possible D gene is TRBD1 (8 bases). V lost 6 bases to trimming and J lost 7 bases, with 16 bases between them. CDR1 is MNHEY and CDR2 is SVGAGI in the germline V gene. This CDR3 contains 14 residues. This CDR3 reads CASRTQGGRNIQYF. DNA of the CDR3: TGTGCCAGCAGGACACAGGGGGGGCGGAACATTCAGTACTTC.

The chain recombines TRBV29-1 with TRBJ2-5; TRBD1 agrees at 9 bases. V was clipped by 7 bases and J by 7 bases; unmatched bases: 13. The CDR3 spans 14 residues. The germline gives CDR1 SQVTM, CDR2 ANQGSEA. The chain's CDR3 is CSATLTGGYGTQYF. The DNA for the CDR3 is TGCAGCGCGACCCTTACAGGGGGCTATGGGACCCAGTACTTC.

The chain carries TRBV11-2 and TRBJ2-5; D is tentatively TRBD1 or TRBD2 (6 bases each). The CDR3 contains 14 residues. CDR1 is SGHAT and CDR2 is FQNNGV in the germline V gene. Trimming removed 6 bases at V and 5 bases at J, with 16 bases between. The CDR3 sequence is CASSYRAGGETQYF. The DNA for the CDR3 is TGTGCCAGCAGTTACAGGGCCGGAGGGGAGACCCAGTACTTC. Filled out from reference TRBV11-2 and TRBJ2-5, the complete variable domain reads EAGVAQSPRYKIIEKRQSVAFWCNPISGHATLYWYQQILGQGPKLLIQFQNNGVVDDSQLPKDRFSAERLKGVDSTLKIQPAKLEDSAVYLCASSYRAGGETQYFGPGTRLLVL.

This clone appeared once. The V call is TRBV6-6, the J call TRBJ2-7; D is unclear. Germline loops: CDR1 MNHNY, CDR2 SVGAGI (reference sequence). The CDR3 contains 15 residues. The V end was cut by 2 bases, the J end by 2 bases, with 13 bases between. CDR3 bases: TGTGCCAGCAGTTACGGAACGGGCCCTACCTACGAGCAGTACTTC. Its translation is CASSYGTGPTYEQYF.

This clone was observed a handful of times. The rearrangement joins TRBV18 to TRBJ2-3; D may be TRBD2 (6 bases). Trimming stripped 0 bases from V and 4 bases from J, with 20 bases between. This CDR3 is 18 amino acids long. CDR1 and CDR2 from the germline V gene are KGHSH and LQKENI. The CDR3 reads CASSPPISWGLGADTQYF. CDR3 sequence (DNA): TGTGCCAGCTCACCACCTATCAGCTGGGGACTGGGGGCAGATACGCAGTATTTT.

This sequence joins TRBV5-4 and TRBJ2-7, with 10 bases matching TRBD2. The CDR3 runs to 14 residues. The trim removed 4 bases at V and 3 bases at J, leaving 4 bases unmatched. The V gene's germline CDR1 is SGHNT and CDR2 YYREEE (reference sequence). Written as DNA, the CDR3 is TGTGCCAGCAGCGGGGTAGCGGGAGGCTACGAGCAGTACTTC. The encoded protein is CASSGVAGGYEQYF.

This clone has a handful of counts. The J gene is TRBJ2-5, the V gene TRBV10-3; 7 nucleotides align to TRBD1. The length of the CDR3 is 13 residues. The V segment lost 4 bases and the J segment 4 bases; nucleotides outside the gene matches: 3. Per germline, CDR1 ENHRY and CDR2 SYGVKD. CDR3 in amino acids: CAISGTGVETQYF. DNA for the CDR3: TGTGCCATCAGTGGGACAGGAGTAGAGACCCAGTACTTC.